The TCR beta chain under discussion was sequenced for a study of T cell responses to AZD1222 COVID-19 vaccine. The CDR3 consists of 17 residues. CDR1 and CDR2 (germline): SEHNR, FQNEAQ (reference sequence). The V gene end was trimmed by 0 bases and the J gene end by 2 bases; junction bases not matched to a gene: 5. Sequenced by immunoSEQ multiplex PCR; TCRdb stores in-frame clones only, minus some. The sample lists under 90,000 clones; approximately 83% were seen once. This chain uses TRBV7-9 with TRBJ1-5; 9 nucleotides agree with TRBD1. The source of this sequence is an adult who received the AZD1222 COVID-19 vaccine. The specimen was peripheral blood, collected 28 days after the second AZD1222 dose. The chain's CDR3 is CASSLAPGQGGNQPQHF. The CDR3, as DNA: TGTGCCAGCAGCTTAGCTCCGGGACAGGGAGGCAATCAGCCCCAGCATTTT.